The next 20 T cell receptor beta chains were all read from a single sample in a study of T cell responses to AZD1222 COVID-19 vaccine. The repertoire was sequenced with immunoSEQ multiplex PCR; TCRdb's copy has only in-frame clones and lacks some. The sample consists of some 120,000 clones, 80% to 85% of them appearing once. The sample was peripheral blood, taken on day 0 of AZD1222 vaccination. The receptors come from an adult in good health.

The rearrangement uses TRBV6-1 and TRBJ1-2; D remains ambiguous. Germline CDR1 and CDR2: MNHNS and SASEGT. V lost 2 bases and J lost 0, with 4 bases in between. The CDR3 is made up of 13 amino acids. This CDR3 reads CASSEHSNYGYTF. The CDR3 DNA reads TGTGCCAGCAGTGAACATTCTAACTATGGCTACACCTTC.

This chain uses TRBV5-1 with TRBJ2-2; D is possibly TRBD2 (5 bases). Germline V gives CDR1 SGHRS, CDR2 YFSETQ. The CDR3 runs to 18 residues. V lost 0 bases, J lost 5 bases, and 20 bases lay in between. CDR3 bases: TGCGCCAGCAGCTTGGGCATCTTCCCCCTGCGAGGGACCGGGGAGCTGTTTTTT. Amino acid sequence: CASSLGIFPLRGTGELFF.

The chain couples TRBV20-1 to TRBJ1-2; unclear D gene. The CDR3 covers 11 residues. The V end lost 5 bases, the J end lost 2 bases, and 6 bases lay between the germline ends. Looked up from germline, CDR1 is DFQATT and CDR2 is SNEGSKA (reference sequence). The CDR3 sequence is CSAPANYGYTF. The CDR3 DNA is TGCAGTGCTCCGGCCAACTATGGCTACACCTTC.

The chain is built from TRBV6-5 and TRBJ1-2, with 12 bases that match TRBD1. The CDR3 has 15 residues. The V gene's germline CDR1 is MNHEY and CDR2 SVGAGI. Trimming removed 8 bases from V and 6 bases from J; junction bases left unmatched: 10. CDR3 sequence: CASQSRDRGQDGYTF. Written as DNA, the CDR3 is TGTGCCAGCCAATCCCGGGACAGGGGGCAGGATGGCTACACCTTC.

The V and J genes are TRBV7-2 and TRBJ1-1; D is unresolved. Germline V lookup: CDR1 SGHTA, CDR2 FQGNSA. The CDR3 is 13 amino acids. The ends were cut back, 5 bases at V and 1 base at J, with 8 bases in the middle. CDR3 DNA: TGTGCCAGCAGCGAATCGGGGAACACTGAAGCTTTCTTT. Translating gives CASSESGNTEAFF.

This chain joins TRBV28 and TRBJ1-5; weak D call: TRBD1 (5 bases). Germline CDR1 and CDR2: MDHEN and SYDVKM. Trimming cost V 5 bases and J 2 bases, with 13 bases left between them. The CDR3 sequence is 15 residues long. The CDR3 bases are TGTGCCAGCAGTACCCAGGGTATTGGCAATCAGCCCCAGCATTTT. Amino acid sequence: CASSTQGIGNQPQHF.

The V and J genes are TRBV11-1 and TRBJ2-7; TRBD1 or TRBD2 may be the D gene (5 bases each). V lost 1 base to trimming and J lost 3 bases, with 13 bases between them. This CDR3 is 15 amino acids long. The germline gives CDR1 SGHAT, CDR2 FQDESV (reference sequence). DNA for the CDR3: TGTGCCAGCAGCTTAGGAGGGACGGCCTACTACGAGCAGTACTTC. Amino acid sequence: CASSLGGTAYYEQYF.

CDR3 DNA: TGCGCCAGCAGCGATAGCCGGGAGCTGTTTTTT. Amino acids: CASSDSRELFF. The chain links TRBV4-3 to TRBJ2-2, with D uncertain. The V gene's germline CDR1 is LGHNA and CDR2 YSLEER. V was trimmed by 5 bases and J by 9 bases, leaving 7 bases between them. This CDR3 spans 11 amino acids.

The chain employs TRBV10-1 and TRBJ1-2, with a weak D call TRBD1 (5 bases). V was trimmed by 6 bases and J by 3 bases, leaving 17 bases between them. Germline V gene sequence: CDR1 WNHNN, CDR2 SYGVQD (reference sequence). The CDR3 is made up of 15 amino acids. The chain's CDR3 is CASSPTRQGDYGYTF. The CDR3 DNA sequence: TGCGCCAGCAGCCCCACACGGCAGGGCGACTATGGCTACACCTTC.

The V and J genes are TRBV5-5 and TRBJ2-7; D is possibly TRBD1 (5 bases). This CDR3 has 14 residues. Germline V gene lookup returns CDR1 SGHKS and CDR2 YYEKEE (reference sequence). V lost 0 bases and J 5 bases, leaving 12 bases between the germline ends. In nucleotides, the CDR3 is TGTGCCAGCAGCTTGGCGCCAGGGCTCGACGAGCAGTACTTC. Translated: CASSLAPGLDEQYF.

This chain links TRBV28 with TRBJ1-6; no definite D call. The CDR3 has 15 residues. Germline assignment: CDR1 MDHEN and CDR2 SYDVKM. Deletions cut 4 bases from V and 7 bases from J, with 14 bases between. This chain's CDR3 is CASSSPSPRNSPLHF. The CDR3 region has the DNA TGTGCCAGCAGTTCCCCCTCACCCAGGAATTCACCCCTCCACTTT. Complete variable domain (other parts from reference TRBV28 and TRBJ1-6): DVKVTQSSRYLVKRTGEKVFLECVQDMDHENMFWYRQDPGLGLRLIYFSYDVKMKEKGDIPEGYSVSREKKERFSLILESASTNQTSMYLCASSSPSPRNSPLHFGNGTRLTVT.

The rearrangement links TRBV6-5 to TRBJ2-1, with unresolved D. Germline CDR1 and CDR2: MNHEY and SVGAGI. The CDR3 consists of 15 residues. Trimming left V 7 bases short and J 9 bases short, with 22 bases between. The CDR3 region has the DNA TGTGCCAGCATACTTGCGACAAATCTCCGCAGTGAGCAGTTCTTC. Encoded protein: CASILATNLRSEQFF.

The chain carries TRBV7-2 and TRBJ2-5; D is undetermined. CDR3 length equals 12 residues. Per germline, CDR1 SGHTA and CDR2 FQGNSA. Trimming left V 3 bases short and J 4 bases short, with 6 bases between. The CDR3 DNA follows: TGTGCCAGCAGCTTTAGTTCAGAGACCCAGTACTTC. It yields the protein CASSFSSETQYF.

As concerns this clone: This same CDR3 is encoded by further DNA sequences in the sample. Here the CDR3 reads CASSLRYEQYF. CDR3 DNA sequence: TGTGCCAGCAGCTTAAGGTACGAGCAGTACTTC. The J gene is TRBJ2-7, the V gene TRBV7-2; D remains ambiguous. The V end lost 2 bases, the J end lost 4 bases, and 3 bases lay between the germline ends. The CDR3 consists of 11 residues. Germline loops: CDR1 SGHTA, CDR2 FQGNSA.

CDR3 loop: CASRRTGTNYGYTF. For the CDR3, the DNA is TGTGCCAGTAGAAGGACAGGGACTAACTATGGCTACACCTTC. The chain recombines TRBV19 with TRBJ1-2; TRBD1 agrees at 8 bases. V lost 6 bases to trimming and J lost 0 bases; unmatched junction nucleotides: 3. The germline V gene has CDR1 LNHDA and CDR2 SQIVND (reference sequence). This CDR3 region has 14 residues.

The rearrangement links TRBV27 to TRBJ2-6; 10 bases align to TRBD1. V lost 2 bases, J lost 0 bases, and 10 bases stayed unmatched. The CDR3 runs 20 residues. Per germline, CDR1 MNHEY and CDR2 SMNVEV (reference sequence). The CDR3, as DNA: TGTGCCAGCAGTTTAAGGGGACAGGGGCATGTAGTCTCTGGGGCCAACGTCCTGACTTTC. Translation: CASSLRGQGHVVSGANVLTF.

This clone was observed once. J is TRBJ1-5 and V is TRBV2; 9 positions agree with TRBD1. The trim removed 3 bases at V and 6 bases at J, leaving 6 bases unmatched. This CDR3 spans 15 amino acids. Germline V gene sequence: CDR1 SNHLY, CDR2 FYNNEI. In DNA, the CDR3 is TGTGCCAGCAGTGACATGACAGGGGGTCCTCAGCCCCAGCATTTT. Amino acids: CASSDMTGGPQPQHF.

This clone was counted between two and nine times. The gene calls are TRBV2 and TRBJ1-5; D remains ambiguous. The CDR3 spans 14 residues. Trimming removed 7 bases from V and 4 bases from J, with 14 bases in between. Germline-derived CDR1 and CDR2 are SNHLY and FYNNEI. The CDR3 protein is CASKTDGKNQPQHF. In nucleotides, the CDR3 is TGTGCCAGCAAAACGGACGGCAAAAATCAGCCCCAGCATTTT.

The chain recombines TRBV5-1 with TRBJ1-4; 8 bases match TRBD1. The CDR3 has 18 residues. J gave up 8 bases and V 0 bases, and 15 bases lay outside the gene matches. Germline values: CDR1 SGHRS, CDR2 YFSETQ. CDR3 coding DNA: TGCGCCAGCAGCTTGGATAGCGGCAGGGGGCAAGGTAAGGAAAAACTGTTTTTT. Its protein product is CASSLDSGRGQGKEKLFF.

The rearrangement links TRBV5-1 to TRBJ2-5, with 8 bases identical to TRBD2. The CDR3 contains 16 residues. The germline V gene encodes CDR1 SGHRS and CDR2 YFSETQ. With V trimmed by 4 bases and J by 5 bases, 13 bases remained unmatched. The CDR3 sequence: CASSDPRGGRRETQYF. DNA for the CDR3: TGCGCCAGCAGCGACCCTCGCGGGGGGAGGCGGGAGACCCAGTACTTC.